This is a list of T cell receptor beta chains from one sample in a study of blood T cells in healthy people across ages. TCRdb processed the 5' RACE reads anew with MiXCR; each CDR3 protein has one entry. The sample lists some 1.4 million distinct CDR3 sequences; about 43% were seen once. Sequenced sample: blood. These receptors originate from a young woman in good health. The CDR3 runs from the conserved cysteine through the conserved F or W. D genes are given only for firm matches. Size tells how often a clone was seen (once, few, many) or the class of an expanded clone, and some rows leave it out.

D,J,V,size,DNA,CDR3
NA,TRBJ2-7,TRBV6-1,few,TGTGCCAGCAGCCCCGGGAGAACCTCCCAGAGCTACGAGCAGTACTTC,CASSPGRTSQSYEQYF
TRBD2,TRBJ2-1,TRBV4-1,few,TGCGCCAGCAGCCAAGAAGTGGGGGGGGTGAGGACTTTTATAGCGGGAGGGCCGGGCAATGAGCAGTTCTTC,CASSQEVGGVRTFIAGGPGNEQFF
NA,TRBJ2-1,TRBV6-5,NA,TGTGCCAGCAGTTACTTTGGGAAAGGAGATGAGCAGTTCTTC,CASSYFGKGDEQFF
TRBD2,TRBJ2-3,TRBV20-1,NA,TGCAGTGCTGTGGGACTAGCGGGAGGCCCCCGGACAGATACGCAGTATTTT,CSAVGLAGGPRTDTQYF
TRBD1,TRBJ2-7,TRBV7-6,few,TGTGCCAGCAGCTTAACAGGGGAATACGAGCAGTACTTC,CASSLTGEYEQYF
NA,TRBJ2-2,TRBV20-1,NA,TGCAGTGCTAGAGCCCCGACGGGTCCAGGGGAGCTGTTTTTT,CSARAPTGPGELFF
TRBD1,TRBJ1-2,TRBV12-3/TRBV12-4,NA,TGTGCCAGCAGACAAGACAGGGTAGATGGCTACACCTTC,CASRQDRVDGYTF
NA,TRBJ2-7,TRBV7-9,NA,TGTGCCAGCAGCTTCTTGACTGACTACGAGCAGTACTTC,CASSFLTDYEQYF
TRBD2,TRBJ2-3,TRBV6-2/TRBV6-3,NA,TGTGCCAGCAACCCCTTAAGGGGCGGGGGGGAGCGCACAGATACGCAGTATTTT,CASNPLRGGGERTDTQYF
TRBD1,TRBJ1-1,TRBV10-1,NA,TGCGCCAGCAGCCACAGGGGCCTTAACACTGAAGCTTTCTTT,CASSHRGLNTEAFF
NA,TRBJ2-4,TRBV28,NA,TGTGCCAGCAGTTTATACCAGAATAAACTAGCCAAAAACATTCAGTACTTC,CASSLYQNKLAKNIQYF
NA,TRBJ2-1,TRBV29-1,few,TGCAGCGTTGAAGTAGGACAGTACAATGAGCAGTTCTTC,CSVEVGQYNEQFF
TRBD2,TRBJ2-1,TRBV7-8,NA,TGTGCCAGCAGCACGGGGGGGGAGGGACTAGTGGGTGAGCAGTTCTTC,CASSTGGEGLVGEQFF
NA,TRBJ1-5,TRBV6-2/TRBV6-3,NA,TGTGCCAGCAGCCAACCTCCGGGGGCCCCTTCTCAGCCCCAGCATTTT,CASSQPPGAPSQPQHF
TRBD2,TRBJ2-1,TRBV12-3/TRBV12-4,few,TGTGCCAGCAGTTTGGCGGGACTAGCGGAAGATAGCTCCTACAATGAGCAGTTCTTC,CASSLAGLAEDSSYNEQFF
NA,TRBJ2-7,TRBV6-2/TRBV6-3,NA,TGTGCCAGCAGTGACACCCCTCCACGGGTGTACGAGCAGTACTTC,CASSDTPPRVYEQYF
TRBD2,TRBJ2-1,TRBV9,NA,TGTGCCAGCAGCGACCGGACTAGCGGGCAAGGTTTGCATGAGCAGTTCTTC,CASSDRTSGQGLHEQFF
NA,TRBJ1-6,TRBV25-1,few,TGTGCCAGCAGTGACAACAGCCTACGGAATTCACCCCTCCACTTT,CASSDNSLRNSPLHF
NA,TRBJ1-2,TRBV25-1,once,TGTGCCAGCAGTGGGGGAAAAGAAAAACCCTATGGCTACACCTTC,CASSGGKEKPYGYTF
NA,TRBJ1-2,TRBV4-2,NA,TGTGCCAGCAGCCACGTCTCCCAAACAGGAGCTGGCTATGGCCACACCTTC,CASSHVSQTGAGYGHTF
NA,TRBJ1-2,TRBV2,NA,TGTGCCAGCAGCAAAGAACCGCCGGGGGTCTATGGCTACACCTTC,CASSKEPPGVYGYTF
NA,TRBJ2-6,TRBV13,NA,TGTGCCAGCAGCTTGAGACAGAGATCTGGGGCCAACGTCCTGACTTTC,CASSLRQRSGANVLTF
NA,TRBJ2-7,TRBV29-1,NA,TGCAGCGTTGGACAGAGCTCCTACAATGAGCAGTACTTC,CSVGQSSYNEQYF
NA,TRBJ2-5,TRBV25-1,NA,TGTGCCAGCAGTGCTACAGGGATGCAGACCCAGTACTTC,CASSATGMQTQYF
TRBD2,TRBJ2-7,TRBV13,NA,TGTGCCAGCAGCTTAAAGCGGGGAGTACTTCAGTACTTC,CASSLKRGVLQYF
TRBD1,TRBJ2-5,TRBV5-6,NA,TGTGCCAGCCGCACAGGACAGGGGGCATACAATGAGCAGTACTTC,CASRTGQGAYNEQYF
NA,TRBJ2-7,TRBV4-1,few,TGCGCCAGCAGCCAGTATACGGGAACCTACGAGCAGTACTTC,CASSQYTGTYEQYF
NA,TRBJ2-7,TRBV6-2/TRBV6-3,NA,TGTGCCAGCAGTTGGGCGGCACCGACCTACGAGCAGTACTTC,CASSWAAPTYEQYF
TRBD2,TRBJ2-1,TRBV5-1,few,TGCGCCAGCAGCACCGCGGGCGGAGCGGGACTAGCCGTATCTGAGCAGTTCTTC,CASSTAGGAGLAVSEQFF
NA,TRBJ1-2,TRBV2,NA,TGTGCCAGCAGTGAGACCCAGGGAGGCAACTATGGCTACACCTTC,CASSETQGGNYGYTF
NA,TRBJ1-5,TRBV20-1,NA,TGCAGTGCTAGGGGGAGGGGCGGGAGCAATCAGCCCCAGCATTTT,CSARGRGGSNQPQHF
NA,TRBJ2-6,TRBV3-1,NA,TGTGCCAGCAGCCCGAGGACCGCTGGGGCCAACGTCCTGACTTTC,CASSPRTAGANVLTF
NA,TRBJ1-2,TRBV25-1,few,TGTGCCAGCAGTGAATCGGCAGGGGGCTACACCTTC,CASSESAGGYTF
NA,TRBJ2-7,TRBV27,NA,TGTGCCAGCAGAACCCGACAGGACTCCTACGAGCAGTACTTC,CASRTRQDSYEQYF
NA,TRBJ1-2,TRBV27,NA,TGTGCCAGCAGTTTATCTGGGGGTGCCCAATATTACTATGGCTACACCTTC,CASSLSGGAQYYYGYTF
NA,TRBJ1-1,TRBV5-1,once,TGCGCCAGCAGCTTGAATCCCGGCGGCGGGAACACTGAAGCTTTCTTT,CASSLNPGGGNTEAFF
NA,TRBJ2-7,TRBV2,NA,TGTGCCAGCTTCTGGTTGCAGGGTAAGGAGCAGTACTTC,CASFWLQGKEQYF
NA,TRBJ2-3,TRBV5-1,many,TGCGCCAGCAGCCCGGAAGTAGGTAGCACAGATACGCAGTATTTT,CASSPEVGSTDTQYF
NA,TRBJ2-5,TRBV18,NA,TGTGCCAGCTCACCACCGGACCTACCGAGGGAGACCCAGTACTTC,CASSPPDLPRETQYF
TRBD1,TRBJ1-1,TRBV3-1,NA,TGTGCCAGCAGCCAAGGGACAGGGGTCACTGAAGCTTTCTTT,CASSQGTGVTEAFF
TRBD1,TRBJ1-2,TRBV20-1,NA,TGCAGTGCTAGAGCAGGGAACAGGGGAAACCATGGCTACACCTTC,CSARAGNRGNHGYTF
TRBD1,TRBJ2-7,TRBV6-5,many,TGTGCCAGCAGCCCCGGGACAGGGAAGTACGAGCAGTACTTC,CASSPGTGKYEQYF
NA,TRBJ2-7,TRBV5-1,NA,TGCGCCAGCAGCTTGTCCGGGAAAGGGGTTTACGAGCAGTACTTC,CASSLSGKGVYEQYF
TRBD1,TRBJ1-5,TRBV27,NA,TGTGCCAGCAGTACGAGGATACGAAGTAGGGGGCCACATCAGCCCCAGCATTTT,CASSTRIRSRGPHQPQHF
TRBD2,TRBJ2-7,TRBV27,NA,TGTGCCAGCAGTCTCCACCGGGCTAGCGGGGTTTATCAGTACTTC,CASSLHRASGVYQYF
TRBD1,TRBJ2-7,TRBV7-9,NA,TGTGCCAGCAGATCCGACAGGGGACACGAGCAGTACTTC,CASRSDRGHEQYF
NA,TRBJ1-1,TRBV29-1,few,TGCAGCGGGAATCAGGGTATGGGCGACACTGAAGCTTTCTTT,CSGNQGMGDTEAFF
NA,TRBJ1-5,TRBV28,few,TGTGCCTCTGGGCCCCAGCATTTT,CASGPQHF
TRBD1,TRBJ1-6,TRBV3-1,NA,TGTGCCAGCAGCCAGGAGGGACAGGGGGAAAAGGCACCCCTCCACTTT,CASSQEGQGEKAPLHF
NA,TRBJ1-2,TRBV6-4,few,TGTGCCAGGGTAGGGGGATACTATGGCTACACCTTC,CARVGGYYGYTF